The 27 T cell receptor beta chains given below trace back to one sample, sequenced in a study of blood T cell repertoires in COVID-19. TCRdb keeps only in-frame clones here, not all; method: immunoSEQ multiplex PCR. The sample contains some 270,000 clones, roughly 90% of which appear only once. Sequencing was carried out using PBMCs or T cells enriched from blood (not recorded which). These receptor sequences come from a woman aged 60 to 75 who had recovered from COVID-19.

The chain carries TRBV6-5 and TRBJ1-2, with 7 bases that match TRBD1. J lost 4 bases, V lost 1 base, and 9 bases had no gene match. This CDR3 comprises 16 residues. CDR1 MNHEY and CDR2 SVGAGI come from the germline V gene. CDR3 sequence: CASSYLGQEQIYGYTF. In DNA, the CDR3 is TGTGCCAGCAGTTACTTAGGACAGGAGCAGATCTATGGCTACACCTTC.

This clone was picked up a small number of times. V usage is TRBV6-5 and J usage is TRBJ1-2; the D is unclear. Trimming left V 5 bases short and J 5 bases short, with 12 bases between. The CDR3 is made up of 13 amino acids. Germline CDR1 MNHEY, CDR2 SVGAGI. CDR3 nucleotide sequence: TGTGCCAGCAGTAGCCCGGGTGGGTATGGCTACACCTTC. Translation gives CASSSPGGYGYTF.

The chain carries TRBV28 and TRBJ1-4; D is uncertain. The V and J ends lost 7 bases and 3 bases respectively, with 12 bases between them. The CDR3 totals 14 residues. CDR1 is MDHEN, CDR2 SYDVKM, per germline. The CDR3, as DNA: TGTGCCAGCAAAAACCCCGCGGCTAATGAAAAACTGTTTTTT. It codes for CASKNPAANEKLFF.

The V call is TRBV30, the J call TRBJ2-7, with a possible D match to TRBD1 (6 bases). V shed 2 bases and J shed 3 bases, with 17 bases lying between them. Germline loops: CDR1 GTSNPN, CDR2 SVGIG (reference sequence). CDR3 length: 15 amino acids. The CDR3 reads CAWSPADRIYYEQYF. The DNA for the CDR3 is TGTGCCTGGAGTCCGGCCGACAGGATTTACTACGAGCAGTACTTC.

In its sample, this clone was seen once. CDR3 sequence reads: CASKPGDSYNEQFF. CDR3 DNA: TGTGCCAGCAAGCCCGGGGATTCCTACAATGAGCAGTTCTTC. The chain combines TRBV6-5 with TRBJ2-1, with D perhaps TRBD2 (5 bases). The CDR3 contains 14 residues. V shed 7 bases and J shed 1 base, with 11 bases lying between them. The germline V gene encodes CDR1 MNHEY and CDR2 SVGAGI.

The CDR3, as DNA: TGTGCCTCTGTGTCCCCCTTAAACACTGAAGCTTTCTTT. It yields the protein CASVSPLNTEAFF. The chain uses TRBV30 and TRBJ1-1; the D is unclear. This CDR3 comprises 13 residues. The germline V and J ends were trimmed by 7 bases and 2 bases, with 14 bases remaining between them. Germline V gene lookup returns CDR1 GTSNPN and CDR2 SVGIG (reference sequence).

This clone was counted a single time. CDR3: CASSPTTGLGNTIYF. CDR3 DNA sequence: TGTGCCAGCAGTCCTACCACAGGGCTCGGAAACACCATATATTTT. The chain joins TRBV2 to TRBJ1-3; maybe TRBD1 (6 bases). CDR3 length equals 15 residues. V was pared by 5 bases and J by 4 bases, with 15 bases between. CDR1 is SNHLY and CDR2 is FYNNEI in the germline V gene.

The V and J genes are TRBV4-1 and TRBJ1-4; 9 nucleotides agree with TRBD1. CDR3 size: 16 residues. Germline CDR1 and CDR2: MGHRA and YSYEKL. The J segment lost 8 bases and the V segment lost 2 bases, leaving 9 bases of the junction unmatched. CDR3 coding DNA: TGCGCCAGCAGCCAAAAACAGGGGGCGCCTTTCGAAAAACTGTTTTTT. Its translation is CASSQKQGAPFEKLFF.

This chain joins TRBV6-2 or TRBV6-3 and TRBJ2-1, with 10 bases that match TRBD2. This CDR3 has 15 residues. V shed 4 bases, J shed 5 bases, and the junction held 5 bases outside the gene matches. Germline V CDR1 and CDR2: MNHEY, SVGEGT. CDR3 sequence reads: CASSWGLAYNNEQFF. The DNA for the CDR3 is TGTGCCAGCAGTTGGGGACTAGCGTACAACAATGAGCAGTTCTTC.

J is TRBJ2-7 and V is TRBV18, with D perhaps matching TRBD2 (6 bases). Germline V lookup: CDR1 KGHSH, CDR2 LQKENI. The V end was cut by 3 bases, the J end by 4 bases, with 28 bases between. The CDR3 has 19 amino acids. CDR3 in amino acids: CASSPSVLKGPRELYEQYF. DNA for the CDR3: TGTGCCAGCTCACCCTCGGTTTTAAAGGGGCCGCGGGAATTGTACGAGCAGTACTTC.

The chain recombines TRBV18 with TRBJ1-4; D uncertain. This CDR3 contains 14 residues. CDR1 is KGHSH, CDR2 LQKENI, per germline. V dropped 2 bases and J dropped 4 bases, with 8 bases sitting between them. CDR3 in amino acids: CASSPTNSNEKLFF. The CDR3 DNA reads TGTGCCAGCTCACCAACGAACAGTAATGAAAAACTGTTTTTT. The full variable domain, in which reference TRBV18 and TRBJ1-4 provide the parts outside the CDR3, is NAGVMQNPRHLVRRRGQEARLRCSPMKGHSHVYWYRQLPEEGLKFMVYLQKENIIDESGMPKERFSAEFPKEGPSILRIQQVVRGDSAAYFCASSPTNSNEKLFFGSGTQLSVL.

Only one count was recorded for this clone. J is TRBJ1-1 and V is TRBV7-9; maybe TRBD1 (6 bases). The V and J ends lost 6 bases and 7 bases respectively, with 21 bases between them. Germline V gene data show CDR1 as SEHNR and CDR2 as FQNEAQ (reference sequence). The CDR3 totals 15 residues. The CDR3, as DNA: TGTGCCAGCAGGTCTCCTAGACAGGTTGTGTATGAAGCTTTCTTT. Translation gives CASRSPRQVVYEAFF.

The V call is TRBV5-1, the J call TRBJ1-5; D is unclear. The germline CDR1 and CDR2 sequences are SGHRS and YFSETQ. Trimming pared 7 bases from V and 0 bases from J, leaving 14 bases between. There are 15 residues in the CDR3. CDR3 loop: CASSEGAHSNQPQHF. The CDR3 DNA sequence: TGCGCCAGCTCCGAAGGAGCCCATAGCAATCAGCCCCAGCATTTT.

The chain carries TRBV5-8 and TRBJ2-1; 7 bases match TRBD2. V gave up 4 bases and J gave up 4 bases; unmatched junction bases: 8. The CDR3 sequence is 15 residues long. CDR1 and CDR2 (germline): SGHTS, YDEGEE. The CDR3 DNA sequence: TGTGCCAGCAGCCAGGGAGCGGGGCTTTACAATGAGCAGTTCTTC. It encodes CASSQGAGLYNEQFF.

This chain connects TRBV27 to TRBJ2-7; TRBD2 is a possible D gene (5 bases). CDR1 MNHEY and CDR2 SMNVEV come from the germline V gene (reference sequence). Trimming shortened V by 3 bases and J by 0 bases, and 9 bases separated the two germline ends. This CDR3 region has 14 residues. Here the CDR3 DNA reads TGTGCCAGCAGTTTCGGGGAAAGCTCCTACGAGCAGTACTTC. This gives the protein CASSFGESSYEQYF.

This chain joins TRBV14 and TRBJ1-4, with D perhaps TRBD1 (6 bases). This CDR3 contains 15 residues. The ends were cut back, 1 base at V and 7 bases at J, with 13 bases in the middle. CDR1 and CDR2 (germline): SGHDN, FVKESK. CDR3 bases: TGTGCCAGCAGCCAAGTCTGGGCAGGGGTTGAAAAACTGTTTTTT. Translation: CASSQVWAGVEKLFF. Together with reference TRBV14 and TRBJ1-4, the CDR3 gives the full variable domain: EAGVTQFPSHSVIEKGQTVTLRCDPISGHDNLYWYRRVMGKEIKFLLHFVKESKQDESGMPNNRFLAERTGGTYSTLKVQPAELEDSGVYFCASSQVWAGVEKLFFGSGTQLSVL.

This chain joins TRBV9 and TRBJ2-1; tentative D call: TRBD2 (5 bases). Germline loops: CDR1 SGDLS, CDR2 YYNGEE. V dropped 4 bases and J dropped 9 bases, with 11 bases sitting between them. The CDR3 runs to 12 residues. The CDR3 protein is CASSQTSSEQFF. CDR3 DNA sequence: TGTGCCAGCAGCCAAACTAGTTCTGAGCAGTTCTTC.

This clone has only a few counts. The rearrangement uses TRBV6-5 and TRBJ2-1; TRBD1 is a possible D gene (6 bases). The CDR3 is 14 residues long. Per the germline V gene, CDR1 is MNHEY and CDR2 is SVGAGI. V was cut by 2 bases and J by 4 bases, with 9 bases left in between. CDR3 region: CASSYAGQYNEQFF. The CDR3 DNA is TGTGCCAGCAGTTACGCCGGACAGTACAATGAGCAGTTCTTC.

The rearrangement joins TRBV20-1 to TRBJ2-5; unclear D gene. Deletions cut 6 bases from V and 11 bases from J, with 16 bases between. The CDR3 has 11 amino acids. Germline values: CDR1 DFQATT, CDR2 SNEGSKA (reference sequence). The CDR3 coding sequence is TGCAGTGCAGAGTCGACACCCACTCAGTACTTC. Amino acid sequence: CSAESTPTQYF.

The J gene is TRBJ2-7, the V gene TRBV5-1; D possibly corresponds to TRBD1 (5 bases). The CDR3 spans 13 residues. The V gene's germline CDR1 is SGHRS and CDR2 YFSETQ. The ends were cut back, 7 bases at V and 6 bases at J, with 17 bases in the middle. In DNA, the CDR3 is TGCGCCAGCCAGCAGGGAAATATAGGCGAGCAGTACTTC. Its protein product is CASQQGNIGEQYF.

The rearrangement uses TRBV5-4 and TRBJ2-7; D unclear. There are 14 residues in the CDR3. Germline values: CDR1 SGHNT, CDR2 YYREEE (reference sequence). V lost 0 bases and J 1 base, leaving 8 bases between the germline ends. The CDR3 bases are TGTGCCAGCAGCTTGGACATCGGGTCCTACGAGCAGTACTTC. Amino acids: CASSLDIGSYEQYF.

This rearrangement joins TRBV5-1 to TRBJ1-2; the D gene is possibly TRBD1 (5 bases). This CDR3 has 13 amino acids. Deletions cut 0 bases from V and 6 bases from J, with 9 bases between. Germline loops: CDR1 SGHRS, CDR2 YFSETQ. CDR3 nucleotide sequence: TGCGCCAGCAGCTTGGCTCAGGGTCATGGCTACACCTTC. It specifies CASSLAQGHGYTF.

V is TRBV7-9 and J is TRBJ2-5, with a tentative D call TRBD1 (6 bases). This CDR3 comprises 15 residues. V was cut by 5 bases and J by 5 bases, with 18 bases left in between. Germline-derived CDR1 and CDR2 are SEHNR and FQNEAQ (reference sequence). CDR3 loop: CASSLPGVRGETQYF. DNA of the CDR3: TGTGCCAGCAGCCTCCCAGGGGTACGAGGCGAGACCCAGTACTTC. The variable domain in full, completed from reference TRBV7-9 and TRBJ2-5, reads DTGVSQNPRHKITKRGQNVTFRCDPISEHNRLYWYRQTLGQGPEFLTYFQNEAQLEKSRLLSDRFSAERPKGSFSTLEIQRTEQGDSAMYLCASSLPGVRGETQYFGPGTRLLVL.

In this sample, this clone turned up once. The chain is built from TRBV5-1 and TRBJ1-4; TRBD1 matches 7 bases. CDR3 length: 16 residues. CDR1 is SGHRS, CDR2 YFSETQ, per germline. Germline trimming cut 1 base from V and 3 bases from J; bases unmatched to any gene: 6. CDR3 bases: TGCGCCAGCAGCTTGTTTGACGGACAGGCTAATGAAAAACTGTTTTTT. This codes for CASSLFDGQANEKLFF.

The table lists this clone with a few counts. The genes are TRBV3-1 (or the pseudogene TRBV3-2) and TRBJ2-7, with 7 bases that match TRBD1. Germline assignment: CDR1 LGHDT and CDR2 YNNKEL (reference sequence). V lost 4 bases and J lost 0; bases outside the gene matches: 3. The CDR3 has 14 amino acids. The CDR3 protein is CASSRRDSSYEQYF. Here the CDR3 DNA reads TGTGCCAGCAGCCGCCGGGACAGCTCCTACGAGCAGTACTTC.

This clone was counted once. The CDR3 sequence: CASSLEGHRGNTEAFF. The CDR3 DNA sequence: TGCGCCAGCAGCTTGGAAGGGCACAGGGGGAACACTGAAGCTTTCTTT. The V and J genes are TRBV5-1 and TRBJ1-1; 7 bases are shared with TRBD1. Trimming at V came to 0 bases and at J to 1 base, leaving 6 bases not matched to a gene. The CDR3 totals 16 residues. Per the germline V gene, CDR1 is SGHRS and CDR2 is YFSETQ.

As DNA, the CDR3 is TGTGCCAGTCAGCCGGGACAGGGGAACACTGAAGCTTTCTTT. Protein sequence: CASQPGQGNTEAFF. V usage is TRBV10-3 and J usage is TRBJ1-1, with 9 bases matching TRBD1. This CDR3 is 14 amino acids long. Germline lookup yields CDR1 ENHRY and CDR2 SYGVKD. Trimming took 10 bases from V and 1 from J; bases not matched to a gene: 7.